Following are 20 T cell receptor beta chains from one sample sequenced in a study of blood T cell repertoires in COVID-19. Profiled with immunoSEQ multiplex PCR; TCRdb holds only in-frame clones, not every one. The sample holds fewer than 400,000 clones; around 86% are singletons and the top ten take under 3%. Sequenced sample: peripheral blood. These receptors came from a human donor in a cohort sampled during active COVID-19.

This clone has more than one count but fewer than ten. The V and J genes are TRBV5-4 and TRBJ1-2, with unresolved D. This CDR3 comprises 15 residues. CDR1 is SGHNT, CDR2 YYREEE, per germline (reference sequence). Trimming stripped 6 bases from V and 3 bases from J, with 18 bases between. The CDR3 loop is CASMIDPGMHYGYTF. CDR3 bases: TGTGCCAGCATGATAGATCCGGGGATGCACTATGGCTACACCTTC.

J is TRBJ2-5 and V is TRBV7-9, with 8 bases fitting TRBD1. The CDR3 length is 14 residues. V shed 5 bases, J shed 5 bases, and the junction held 7 bases outside the gene matches. In germline, CDR1 is SEHNR, CDR2 FQNEAQ (reference sequence). The CDR3: CASSRGTGDETQYF. The CDR3 DNA sequence: TGTGCCAGCAGCCGCGGGACAGGTGACGAGACCCAGTACTTC.

V is TRBV18 and J is TRBJ2-7; 9 nucleotides line up with TRBD1. Germline-derived CDR1 and CDR2 are KGHSH and LQKENI. The CDR3 extends over 15 amino acids. Germline trimming cut 5 bases from V and 3 bases from J; bases unmatched to any gene: 8. This CDR3 reads CASSSTTGGNYEQYF. Here the CDR3 DNA reads TGTGCCAGCTCATCTACCACAGGGGGCAACTACGAGCAGTACTTC.

CDR3: CASSFLNNEQFF. Here the CDR3 DNA reads TGTGCCAGCAGTTTCTTAAACAATGAGCAGTTCTTC. The rearrangement joins TRBV12-3 or TRBV12-4 to TRBJ2-1, with D unresolved. Trimming shortened V by 3 bases and J by 5 bases, and 5 bases separated the two germline ends. The CDR3 consists of 12 residues.

The chain has TRBV6-4 and TRBJ2-7, with D perhaps matching TRBD1 (5 bases). V was shortened by 5 bases and J by 0 bases, with 11 bases between the two germline ends. The CDR3 totals 14 residues. The germline gives CDR1 MRHNA, CDR2 SNTAGT. CDR3 loop: CASSPGQGSYEQYF. For the CDR3, the DNA is TGTGCCAGCAGTCCAGGACAAGGCTCCTACGAGCAGTACTTC.

This chain joins TRBV19 and TRBJ1-1; D is undetermined. The CDR3 is 14 amino acids. The germline V and J ends were trimmed by 2 bases and 1 base, with 8 bases remaining between them. In germline, CDR1 is LNHDA, CDR2 SQIVND (reference sequence). CDR3 nucleotide sequence: TGTGCCAGTAGTATATGGTCGGGGAACACTGAAGCTTTCTTT. Amino acid sequence: CASSIWSGNTEAFF. The variable domain in full, with the rest retrieved from reference TRBV19 and TRBJ1-1, is DGGITQSPKYLFRKEGQNVTLSCEQNLNHDAMYWYRQDPGQGLRLIYYSQIVNDFQKGDIAEGYSVSREKKESFPLTVTSAQKNPTAFYLCASSIWSGNTEAFFGQGTRLTVV.

V usage is TRBV6-5 and J usage is TRBJ2-7, with D maybe TRBD1 (5 bases). CDR1 MNHEY and CDR2 SVGAGI come from the germline V gene. The CDR3 is 15 residues long. V was clipped by 5 bases and J by 0 bases, with 14 bases between them. The CDR3 DNA reads as TGTGCCAGCAGTCTTTCCTTAGACAGCTCCTACGAGCAGTACTTC. This translates into CASSLSLDSSYEQYF.

The V and J genes are TRBV10-3 and TRBJ1-2, with 10 bases aligning to TRBD1. V dropped 0 bases and J dropped 9; count of bases not matched to a gene: 1. The CDR3 totals 13 residues. Germline CDR1 and CDR2: ENHRY and SYGVKD. CDR3 bases: TGTGCCATCAGTGAGTCGGGACAGGGGCGCTACACCTTC. Amino acids: CAISESGQGRYTF.

V gene TRBV11-2 combines with J gene TRBJ2-5, with D possibly matching TRBD1 (6 bases). Trimming removed 5 bases at V and 5 bases at J, with 18 bases between. Germline V gene sequence: CDR1 SGHAT, CDR2 FQNNGV. The CDR3 has 15 residues. CDR3 DNA: TGTGCCAGCAGCCCAGGGGCTAGTACCTTGGAGACCCAGTACTTC. Residues: CASSPGASTLETQYF.

This clone was recorded once. The J gene is TRBJ2-7, the V gene TRBV19; 12 nucleotides align to TRBD2. CDR3 length equals 15 residues. Trimming at V came to 6 bases and at J to 3 bases, leaving 6 bases not matched to a gene. Germline V gene lookup returns CDR1 LNHDA and CDR2 SQIVND (reference sequence). This CDR3 is CASSPSSGGGYEQYF. The DNA of the CDR3 is TGTGCCAGTAGCCCTTCTAGCGGGGGGGGCTACGAGCAGTACTTC.

V gene TRBV1 combines with J gene TRBJ2-1; the table's TRBD2 call for D was not verified on the DNA. TRBV1 is a listed pseudogene. The CDR3 contains 14 residues. CDR3 sequence reads: CTSSQDRRLAGGFF. Here the CDR3 DNA reads TGCACCAGCAGCCAAGATAGAAGACTAGCGGGGGGTTTCTTC.

This sequence joins TRBV6-5 and TRBJ1-1; 7 nucleotides align to TRBD1. Trimming took 6 bases from V and 6 from J; bases not matched to a gene: 10. The CDR3 consists of 14 residues. Germline V gene data show CDR1 as MNHEY and CDR2 as SVGAGI. CDR3 sequence reads: CASSPGGIASEAFF. The CDR3 bases are TGTGCCAGCAGCCCAGGGGGGATCGCTTCTGAAGCTTTCTTT.

The chain has TRBV5-1 and TRBJ2-7; 9 bases agree with TRBD2. Trimming took 0 bases from V and 5 from J; bases not matched to a gene: 12. Per germline, CDR1 SGHRS and CDR2 YFSETQ. CDR3 length equals 17 residues. The CDR3 protein is CASSLAPLAGSRDEQYF. The CDR3 nucleotides are TGCGCCAGCAGCTTGGCCCCCCTAGCGGGATCTCGGGACGAGCAGTACTTC. Drawing the rest from reference TRBV5-1 and TRBJ2-7, the complete variable domain is KAGVTQTPRYLIKTRGQQVTLSCSPISGHRSVSWYQQTPGQGLQFLFEYFSETQRNKGNFPGRFSGRQFSNSRSEMNVSTLELGDSALYLCASSLAPLAGSRDEQYFGPGTRLTVT.

The J gene is TRBJ2-2, the V gene TRBV10-3; 8 bases fit TRBD1. The CDR3 consists of 17 residues. Germline trimming cut 0 bases from V and 1 base from J; bases unmatched to any gene: 4. Per the germline V gene, CDR1 is ENHRY and CDR2 is SYGVKD. This CDR3 is CAISESWGQVNTGELFF. The CDR3 DNA follows: TGTGCCATCAGTGAGTCTTGGGGACAGGTGAACACCGGGGAGCTGTTTTTT.

The CDR3 protein is CSVSGTDPTGELFF. In DNA, the CDR3 is TGCAGCGTTTCCGGGACAGATCCCACCGGGGAGCTGTTTTTT. The chain is built from TRBV29-1 and TRBJ2-2, with 7 positions matching TRBD1. V lost 5 bases to trimming and J lost 4 bases; unmatched junction nucleotides: 7. Germline loops: CDR1 SQVTM, CDR2 ANQGSEA. This CDR3 comprises 14 residues.

The chain recombines TRBV5-6 with TRBJ2-1, with D perhaps TRBD2 (7 bases). V lost 3 bases to trimming and J lost 15 bases, with 13 bases between them. Germline CDR1 and CDR2: SGHDT and YYEEEE. The CDR3 length is 11 residues. CDR3 sequence: CASSSRGAVFF. The CDR3 bases are TGTGCCAGCAGCTCCCGGGGGGCGGTGTTCTTC. Variable domain in full (rest from reference TRBV5-6 and TRBJ2-1): DAGVTQSPTHLIKTRGQQVTLRCSPKSGHDTVSWYQQALGQGPQFIFQYYEEEERQRGNFPDRFSGHQFPNYSSELNVNALLLGDSALYLCASSSRGAVFFGPGTRLTVL.

The genes are TRBV7-9 and TRBJ1-6; the match to TRBD1 covers 8 bases. The length of the CDR3 is 18 residues. CDR1 is SEHNR, CDR2 FQNEAQ, per germline (reference sequence). With 4 bases clipped from V and 2 bases from J, the junction kept 10 bases outside the gene matches. CDR3 sequence reads: CASSSPHRDRPYNSPLHF. CDR3 nucleotides: TGTGCCAGCAGCTCCCCTCACCGGGACAGGCCCTATAATTCACCCCTCCACTTT.

The gene calls are TRBV27 and TRBJ1-3; D gene uncertain. The V gene lost 11 bases and the J gene lost 3 bases, with 2 bases spanning the gap. Germline V CDR1 and CDR2: MNHEY, SMNVEV (reference sequence). The CDR3 totals 9 residues. The CDR3 loop is CALGNTIYF. CDR3 sequence (DNA): TGTGCCCTTGGAAACACCATATATTTT.

The rearrangement links TRBV7-9 to TRBJ1-4; 11 bases align to TRBD1. This CDR3 has 17 amino acids. The germline CDR1 and CDR2 sequences are SEHNR and FQNEAQ (reference sequence). The J segment lost 8 bases and the V segment lost 5 bases, leaving 13 bases of the junction unmatched. The CDR3 coding sequence is TGTGCCAGCAGCCGGACCCTTGGACGGGACAGGGGGGAAAAACTGTTTTTT. As protein: CASSRTLGRDRGEKLFF.

The chain uses TRBV5-1 and TRBJ1-4, with 9 bases lining up with TRBD1. The V gene end was trimmed by 2 bases and the J gene end by 2 bases; junction bases not matched to a gene: 1. Looked up from germline, CDR1 is SGHRS and CDR2 is YFSETQ. CDR3 length equals 15 residues. CDR3 nucleotide sequence: TGCGCCAGCAGCTTAGGACAGGGGACTAATGAAAAACTGTTTTTT. Residues: CASSLGQGTNEKLFF.